The 8 T cell receptor beta chains below come from one sample, sequenced in a study of blood T cell repertoires in COVID-19. Here immunoSEQ multiplex PCR was the method, and the copy in TCRdb shows in-frame clones only, minus some. The data hold fewer than 150,000 clones, with about 85% observed a single time. Sequencing input: peripheral blood. All receptors derive from a human donor in a cohort sampled during active COVID-19.

The chain carries TRBV9 and TRBJ2-1; possible D gene TRBD1, 6 bases. Trimming stripped 10 bases from V and 1 base from J, with 15 bases between. CDR1 and CDR2 from the germline V gene are SGDLS and YYNGEE. This CDR3 comprises 14 residues. The DNA for the CDR3 is TGTGCCTCCGGCTCCAGGGGTTCCTACAATGAGCAGTTCTTC. It specifies CASGSRGSYNEQFF.

CDR3 sequence: CASSQEKGLAGANEQFF. DNA of the CDR3: TGCGCCAGCAGCCAAGAGAAGGGACTAGCGGGGGCAAATGAGCAGTTCTTC. The chain joins TRBV4-1 to TRBJ2-1; 14 nucleotides agree with TRBD2. CDR3 length: 17 amino acids. Trimming removed 0 bases from V and 7 bases from J; junction bases left unmatched: 5. Germline V gene lookup returns CDR1 MGHRA and CDR2 YSYEKL.

The rearrangement joins TRBV7-8 to TRBJ1-2; perhaps TRBD1 as D (6 bases). V lost 5 bases and J lost 1, with 20 bases in between. Germline V gene data show CDR1 as SGHVS and CDR2 as FQNEAQ. The CDR3 is made up of 17 amino acids. The CDR3: CASSVPPGTSSNYGYTF. CDR3 DNA: TGTGCCAGCAGCGTCCCGCCGGGGACATCTAGTAACTATGGCTACACCTTC.

The V and J genes are TRBV24-1 and TRBJ2-3; TRBD2 matches 7 bases. CDR1 and CDR2 from the germline V gene are KGHDR and SFDVKD. V was clipped by 8 bases and J by 3 bases; unmatched bases: 7. CDR3 length equals 14 residues. CDR3 coding DNA: TGTGCCACCACCAGCGGGATAGGAACAGATACGCAGTATTTT. Its protein product is CATTSGIGTDTQYF.

The chain recombines TRBV11-2 with TRBJ2-3; 7 positions match TRBD2. V lost 3 bases and J lost 4; bases outside the gene matches: 7. The CDR3 contains 15 residues. Germline V lookup: CDR1 SGHAT, CDR2 FQNNGV. The CDR3 region has the DNA TGTGCCAGCAGCTTCTCGCGGGAGATTGCAGATACGCAGTATTTT. It encodes CASSFSREIADTQYF.

The rearrangement uses TRBV5-6 and TRBJ1-5; no clear D. The ends were cut back, 0 bases at V and 11 bases at J, with 18 bases in the middle. CDR1 and CDR2 from the germline V gene are SGHDT and YYEEEE. This CDR3 has 15 amino acids. The CDR3 nucleotides read TGTGCCAGCAGCTTGGCACTAGAACCCTCGTTGTCCCAGCATTTT. It codes for CASSLALEPSLSQHF.

The CDR3 region has the DNA TGTGCCAGTAGTATAGATGGCACCTATGGCTACACCTTC. This encodes CASSIDGTYGYTF. The chain couples TRBV19 to TRBJ1-2, with no clear D. Germline assignment: CDR1 LNHDA and CDR2 SQIVND (reference sequence). CDR3 length equals 13 residues. V was shortened by 0 bases and J by 4 bases, with 6 bases between the two germline ends.

The chain employs TRBV3-1 (or the pseudogene TRBV3-2) and TRBJ2-5; perhaps TRBD2 as D (6 bases). Trimming took 5 bases from V and 1 from J, leaving 11 bases between them. The CDR3 loop spans 14 amino acids. The germline CDR1 and CDR2 sequences are LGHDT and YNNKEL (reference sequence). In DNA form, the CDR3 reads TGTGCCAGCAGCGACCGGAGGGTCCAAGAGACCCAGTACTTC. It encodes CASSDRRVQETQYF.